These T cell receptor beta chains were read from a single sample in a study of cytomegalovirus exposure and HLA in healthy donors. Sequencing was performed with immunoSEQ multiplex PCR; in TCRdb, only in-frame clones are kept and a portion is missing. This sample has tens of thousands of clones, with around 40% found just once. Material for sequencing was PBMCs. All receptors come from a woman in her fifties or sixties in good health and CMV-seronegative. Each CDR3 is given without its conserved first and last residue.

J gene	V gene	CDR3 protein
TRBJ2-3	TRBV19	ASSIKGIWGGIDTQY
TRBJ1-1	TRBV7-6	ASSQGENTEAF
TRBJ2-3	TRBV30	AWSSTGTGTQY
TRBJ2-5	TRBV7-2	ASSPGIQETQY
TRBJ2-7	TRBV7-6	ASRRYQGSSYEQY
TRBJ1-5	TRBV5-1	ASSADQGAGQPQH
TRBJ1-1	TRBV30	AWSVPDRRNTEAF
TRBJ2-2	TRBV6-5	ASRTGTGGDGELF
TRBJ1-1	TRBV7-9	ASRQTGVNTEAF
TRBJ1-1	TRBV5-1	ASSLGGLGTEAF
TRBJ1-4	TRBV28	ASSTAGRAANEKLF
TRBJ2-3	TRBV30	AWSPPQAAPTRTDTQY
TRBJ2-3	TRBV2	ASSEWRGETDTQY
TRBJ1-4	TRBV2	ASGEGGAMNEKLF
TRBJ2-5	TRBV7-9	ASSQIIGGTSGRETQY
TRBJ1-1	TRBV7-9	ASSLGEIGTGAF
TRBJ2-1	TRBV5-4	ASSLRQGGQF
TRBJ2-3	TRBV30	AWSRQGADTQY
TRBJ2-5	TRBV28	ASSRHLGTGPGETQY
TRBJ2-7	TRBV5-6	ASSRTGKGYEQY
TRBJ2-3	TRBV7-2	ASSLAHGLAALDTQY
TRBJ2-1	TRBV7-2	ASSLAGWGTSGYNEQF
TRBJ1-1	TRBV6-5	ASSYSNRDRGTEAF
TRBJ2-7	TRBV27	ASIKTGTYEQY
TRBJ2-7	TRBV18	ASSPLYTDEQY
TRBJ1-6	TRBV19	ASSIRPTTPLH
TRBJ2-5	TRBV28	ASSLTWTGNQEETQY
TRBJ2-1	TRBV25-1	ASSDFQTTNYNEQF
TRBJ2-1	TRBV19	ASSILSYEQF
TRBJ2-1	TRBV7-3	ASSLSRDYNEQF
TRBJ1-5	TRBV5-5	ASSSGTGAQPQH
TRBJ2-7	TRBV29-1	SALGQTYEQY
TRBJ1-5	TRBV21-1	ASSKVLAGISDQPQH
TRBJ2-7	TRBV18	ASSYDGLAGIPHEQY
TRBJ2-3	TRBV25-1	ASKPPGTAYTDTQY
TRBJ1-6	TRBV10-2	ASSEFLYSSYNSPLH
TRBJ1-4	TRBV5-6	ASSWTGPAGEKLF
TRBJ2-7	TRBV6-1	ASSEGTGTVIEQY
TRBJ2-2	TRBV4-1	ASSQGGGTNTGELF
TRBJ1-5	TRBV7-8	ASSLSALAGNQPQH